A single T cell receptor beta chain is shown here with its context. Its target is not known. V was clipped by 2 bases and J by 5 bases, with 12 bases between them. The CDR3 length is 14 residues. CDR1 and CDR2 from the germline V gene are LNHDA and SQIVND (reference sequence). This entry belongs to a study of cytomegalovirus exposure and HLA in healthy donors. The overall study: The same platform used for the 500 to 850 first-cohort repertoires was also used for the roughly 130 validation repertoires, as a later analysis reported.

Clones were read by immunoSEQ multiplex PCR, and TCRdb kept only the in-frame ones, dropping some. The repertoire consists of under 100,000 clones, with around 96% occurring once and the leading ten covering 0.78%. General study points: The dataset shows that most TCR sequences were rare, while some public TCRs occurred in many donors.

Input material: PBMCs. This sequence joins TRBV19 and TRBJ2-5, with D possibly TRBD2 on 6 matching bases. This TCR was sampled from a man between 18 and 29 years old in good health and CMV-seronegative. Here the CDR3 reads CASSIRETGETQYF. The CDR3 bases are TGTGCCAGTAGTATACGGGAGACCGGGGAGACCCAGTACTTC.